This T cell receptor (beta chain) came from a study of CD8+ T cells in alopecia areata. Study conclusions and caveats: Although TCR sharing was seen in mice, sharing across patients was less clear, possibly for HLA-related reasons.

The CDR3 has 16 residues. V gave up 3 bases and J gave up 4 bases, with 16 bases separating them. CDR1 is SGHTA, CDR2 FQGNSA, per germline. Following RNA extraction, reverse transcription yielded cDNA that acted as the sequencing template. Repertoires were generated with immunoSEQ multiplex PCR, while TCRdb's copy carries only in-frame clones and drops some. The table records approximately 150,000 clones, around 86% of them present only once. With respect to this clone: No antigen is known for it.

Sequencing used CD8+ T cells sorted from blood, obtained at week 0. This clonotype was obtained from a human donor with alopecia areata. V is TRBV7-2 and J is TRBJ2-1; D possibly corresponds to TRBD2 (7 bases). The CDR3: CASSFRKGEGYNEQFF. In DNA form, the CDR3 reads TGTGCCAGCAGCTTCCGAAAGGGGGAGGGGTACAATGAGCAGTTCTTC.